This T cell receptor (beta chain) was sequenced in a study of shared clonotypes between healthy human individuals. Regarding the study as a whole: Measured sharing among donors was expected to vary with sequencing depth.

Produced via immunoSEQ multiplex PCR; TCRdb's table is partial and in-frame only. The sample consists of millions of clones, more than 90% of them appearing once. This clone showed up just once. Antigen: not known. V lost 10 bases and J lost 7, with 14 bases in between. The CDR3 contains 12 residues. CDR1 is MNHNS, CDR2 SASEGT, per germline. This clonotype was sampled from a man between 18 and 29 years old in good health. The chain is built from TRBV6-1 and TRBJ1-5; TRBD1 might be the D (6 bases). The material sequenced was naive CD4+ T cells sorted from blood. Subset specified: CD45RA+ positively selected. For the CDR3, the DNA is TGTGCCACCCGGGGGCCAGGGCAGCCCCAGCATTTT. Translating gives CATRGPGQPQHF.